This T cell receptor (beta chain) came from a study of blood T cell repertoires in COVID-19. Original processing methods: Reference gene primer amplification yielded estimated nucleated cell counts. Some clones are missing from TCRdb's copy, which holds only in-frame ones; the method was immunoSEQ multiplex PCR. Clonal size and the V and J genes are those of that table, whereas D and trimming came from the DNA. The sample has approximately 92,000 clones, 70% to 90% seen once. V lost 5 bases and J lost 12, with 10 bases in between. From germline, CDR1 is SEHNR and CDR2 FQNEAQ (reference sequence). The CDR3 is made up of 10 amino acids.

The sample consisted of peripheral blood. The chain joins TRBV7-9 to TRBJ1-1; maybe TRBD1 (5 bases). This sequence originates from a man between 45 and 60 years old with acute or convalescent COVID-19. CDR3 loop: CASSARGSFF. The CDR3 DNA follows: TGTGCCAGCAGCGCCCGGGGGTCTTTCTTT.